The 9 T cell receptor beta chains below all came from one sample that was sequenced in a study of blood T cell repertoires in COVID-19. The table came from immunoSEQ multiplex PCR; TCRdb's copy has only in-frame clones and leaves some out. In the table there are approximately 210,000 clones, roughly 88% of which are singletons. Sequencing used peripheral blood. The origin of the receptors is a woman aged 40 to 55 who had recovered from COVID-19.

The chain combines TRBV6-5 with TRBJ2-5; D is undetermined. This CDR3 has 15 amino acids. Trimming took off 5 bases at V and 5 bases at J, with 18 bases between the two ends. Germline loops: CDR1 MNHEY, CDR2 SVGAGI. The CDR3 is CASSPSITIMETQYF. CDR3 coding DNA: TGTGCCAGCAGTCCCTCAATTACTATAATGGAGACCCAGTACTTC.

The CDR3 spells CASTRGPPTFTDTQYF. The DNA of the CDR3 is TGTGCCAGCACCCGCGGGCCTCCAACTTTCACAGATACGCAGTATTTT. This chain joins TRBV27 and TRBJ2-3, with D perhaps TRBD2 (5 bases). This CDR3 region has 16 residues. Germline CDR1 is MNHEY and CDR2 is SMNVEV (reference sequence). V dropped 7 bases and J dropped 2 bases, with 19 bases sitting between them.

This rearrangement joins TRBV30 to TRBJ1-5, with 7 positions matching TRBD1. The germline V gene encodes CDR1 GTSNPN and CDR2 SVGIG (reference sequence). This CDR3 is 16 amino acids long. J was trimmed by 1 base and V by 0 bases; bases with no gene match: 6. The CDR3, as DNA: TGTGCCTGGAGTGTTACGACAGGGACCAGCAATCAGCCCCAGCATTTT. As protein: CAWSVTTGTSNQPQHF.

This sequence joins TRBV27 and TRBJ2-7; 8 nucleotides align to TRBD1. The CDR3 spans 15 residues. Germline values: CDR1 MNHEY, CDR2 SMNVEV (reference sequence). The junction had 12 bases not matched to a gene; V was cut back by 5 bases and J by 6 bases. The CDR3 DNA reads as TGTGCCAGCAGTAGGACAGGGACCCTGATTAGCGAGCAGTACTTC. Its translation: CASSRTGTLISEQYF.

The J gene is TRBJ1-5, the V gene TRBV19, with 9 bases that match TRBD1. CDR3 length: 14 residues. J was trimmed by 4 bases and V by 5 bases; bases with no gene match: 3. Germline V gives CDR1 LNHDA, CDR2 SQIVND (reference sequence). CDR3 coding DNA: TGTGCCAGTAGTCCGACAGGGGGGAATCAGCCCCAGCATTTT. Translation gives CASSPTGGNQPQHF. Drawing the rest from reference TRBV19 and TRBJ1-5, the complete variable domain is DGGITQSPKYLFRKEGQNVTLSCEQNLNHDAMYWYRQDPGQGLRLIYYSQIVNDFQKGDIAEGYSVSREKKESFPLTVTSAQKNPTAFYLCASSPTGGNQPQHFGDGTRLSIL.

This chain connects TRBV7-2 to TRBJ1-2; D is ambiguous. In germline, CDR1 is SGHTA, CDR2 FQGNSA. V gave up 4 bases and J gave up 6 bases, with 15 bases separating them. The length of the CDR3 is 14 residues. The CDR3 region is CASSYPDLVHGYTF. The DNA of the CDR3 is TGTGCCAGCAGCTATCCGGATCTAGTCCATGGCTACACCTTC.

This chain connects TRBV6-5 to TRBJ1-2; a possible D gene is TRBD1 (6 bases). The CDR3 totals 14 residues. CDR1 and CDR2 from the germline V gene are MNHEY and SVGAGI. V lost 2 bases, J lost 5 bases, and 12 bases lay in between. The chain's CDR3 is CASSYGGGRYGYTF. CDR3 in DNA: TGTGCCAGCAGTTACGGGGGGGGCAGGTATGGCTACACCTTC.

The gene calls are TRBV2 and TRBJ2-1; 13 bases map to TRBD2. Germline V gene lookup returns CDR1 SNHLY and CDR2 FYNNEI. This CDR3 spans 15 amino acids. The trim removed 1 base at V and 8 bases at J, leaving 2 bases unmatched. DNA for the CDR3: TGTGCCAGCAGTGAAGAGACTAGCGGGAGGTATGAGCAGTTCTTC. It codes for CASSEETSGRYEQFF.

The chain is built from TRBV27 and TRBJ1-6; a weak D match, TRBD1 (5 bases). Trimming stripped 6 bases from V and 8 bases from J, with 23 bases between. In germline, CDR1 is MNHEY, CDR2 SMNVEV (reference sequence). CDR3 length: 17 residues. The CDR3 DNA reads TGTGCCAGCAGCCCATTCGGGGACTCCTCTAGCCATTCACCCCTCCACTTT. This codes for CASSPFGDSSSHSPLHF.